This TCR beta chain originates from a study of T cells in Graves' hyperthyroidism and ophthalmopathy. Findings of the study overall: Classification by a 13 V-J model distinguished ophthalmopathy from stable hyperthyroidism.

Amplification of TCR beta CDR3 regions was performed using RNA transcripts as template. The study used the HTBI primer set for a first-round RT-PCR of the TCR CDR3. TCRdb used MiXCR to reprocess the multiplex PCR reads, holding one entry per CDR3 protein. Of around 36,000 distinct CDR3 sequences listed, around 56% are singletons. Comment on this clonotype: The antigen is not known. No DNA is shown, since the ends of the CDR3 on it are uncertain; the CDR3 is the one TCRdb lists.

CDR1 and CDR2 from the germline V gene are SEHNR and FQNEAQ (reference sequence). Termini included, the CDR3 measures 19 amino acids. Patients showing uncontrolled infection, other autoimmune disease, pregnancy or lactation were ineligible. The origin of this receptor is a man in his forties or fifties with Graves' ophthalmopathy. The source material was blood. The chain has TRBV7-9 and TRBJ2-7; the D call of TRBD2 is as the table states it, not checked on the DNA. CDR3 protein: CASSFYICSARRWTYEQYF.